This T cell receptor beta chain is drawn from a study of HIV-infected patients and healthy controls. Germline assignment: CDR1 GTSNPN and CDR2 SVGIG (reference sequence). V lost 5 bases and J 9 bases, leaving 14 bases between the germline ends. The CDR3 runs to 13 residues. TCRdb re-analysed the 5' RACE reads in MiXCR, keeping a single row per CDR3 protein. The sample holds about 64,000 distinct CDR3 sequences, around 21% seen once. Sequencing used CD4+ T cells from blood. The chain recombines TRBV30 with TRBJ1-6; D might be TRBD1 (6 bases). This TCR came from a human donor in good health. This chain's CDR3 is CAWEQGMGSPLHF. The CDR3 DNA reads as TGTGCCTGGGAACAGGGAATGGGTTCACCCCTCCACTTT.